This T cell receptor (beta chain) is drawn from a study of OX40 agonist ivuxolimab in advanced cancers. Overall study: Recorded diagnoses for dose-escalation patients were hepatocellular carcinoma, melanoma, renal cell or head and neck cancer. General study results and limits: There were, on average, more expanded clones in CD8+ T cells than in CD4+.

Trimming removed 0 bases from V and 5 bases from J; junction bases left unmatched: 5. CDR1 is SGDLS and CDR2 is YYNGEE in the germline V gene. The CDR3 is made up of 15 amino acids. Worth noting for this clone: Its matching antigen is unknown.

Sampling of blood occurred at baseline, cycle 4 day 1, and cycle 7 day 1. Method: immunoSEQ multiplex PCR; TCRdb's copy keeps in-frame clones and lacks some. The sample contains tens of thousands of clones, around 85% of which appear only once. This sample comprised CD4+ or CD8+ T cells sorted from blood, obtained in a trial of the OX40 agonist ivuxolimab. This TCR came from an adult with an advanced solid tumor such as melanoma, head and neck, liver or kidney cancer. V gene TRBV9 combines with J gene TRBJ1-5, with 7 bases that match TRBD1. CDR3 amino acids: CASSVAGQGDQPQHF. The CDR3 DNA follows: TGTGCCAGCAGCGTAGCTGGGCAGGGGGATCAGCCCCAGCATTTT.